This T cell receptor (beta chain) was sequenced during a study of T cells of healthy individuals. A single record per CDR3 protein comes from TCRdb applying MiXCR to the 5' RACE reads. This table holds 90,000 to 100,000 distinct CDR3 sequences, approximately 16% found once. CDR3 length: 14 residues. Per the germline V gene, CDR1 is SGHTA and CDR2 is FQGTGA. V lost 3 bases, J lost 10 bases, and 16 bases lay in between. This clonotype was sampled from a human donor in good health. This chain joins TRBV7-3 and TRBJ2-1, with a tentative D call TRBD2 (5 bases). CDR3 in amino acids: CASSFGGIGEEQFF. The CDR3 nucleotides are TGTGCCAGCAGCTTCGGAGGTATTGGCGAGGAGCAGTTCTTC.